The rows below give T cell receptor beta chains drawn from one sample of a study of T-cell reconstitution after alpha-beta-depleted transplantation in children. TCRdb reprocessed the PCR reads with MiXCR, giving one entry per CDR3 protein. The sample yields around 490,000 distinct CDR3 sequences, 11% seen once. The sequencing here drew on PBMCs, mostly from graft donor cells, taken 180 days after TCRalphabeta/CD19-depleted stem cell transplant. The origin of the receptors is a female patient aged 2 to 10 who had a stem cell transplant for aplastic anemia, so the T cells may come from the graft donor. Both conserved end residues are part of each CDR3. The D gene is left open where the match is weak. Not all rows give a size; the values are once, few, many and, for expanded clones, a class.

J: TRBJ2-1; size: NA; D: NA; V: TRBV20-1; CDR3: CSARGMSSYNEQFF; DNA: TGCAGTGCTCGAGGGATGAGCTCCTACAATGAGCAGTTCTTC
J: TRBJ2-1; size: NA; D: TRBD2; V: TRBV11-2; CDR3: CASSLRRGTSGNPPSYNEQFF; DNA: TGTGCCAGCAGCCTCCGGAGGGGGACTAGCGGGAACCCGCCCTCCTACAATGAGCAGTTCTTC
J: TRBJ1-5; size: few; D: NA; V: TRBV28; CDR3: CASTFWDGVSGIQPQHF; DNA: TGTGCCAGCACCTTTTGGGACGGGGTTTCAGGGATTCAGCCCCAGCATTTT
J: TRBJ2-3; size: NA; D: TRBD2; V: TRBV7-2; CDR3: CASSTRLASTDTQYF; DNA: TGTGCCAGCAGCACCCGACTAGCAAGCACAGATACGCAGTATTTT
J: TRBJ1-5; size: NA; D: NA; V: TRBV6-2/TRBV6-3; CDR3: CASKRRENQPQHF; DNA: TGTGCCAGCAAACGGCGGGAGAATCAGCCCCAGCATTTT
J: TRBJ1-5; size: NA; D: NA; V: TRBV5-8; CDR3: CASSLEDGRDQPQHF; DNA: TGTGCCAGCAGCTTGGAAGACGGCCGGGACCAGCCCCAGCATTTT
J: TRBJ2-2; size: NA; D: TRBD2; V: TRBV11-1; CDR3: CASSAGTSGRVGTGELFF; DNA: TGTGCCAGCAGCGCCGGGACTAGCGGGAGAGTGGGCACCGGGGAGCTGTTTTTT
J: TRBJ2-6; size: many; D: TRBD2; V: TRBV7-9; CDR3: CASSSPGRSNVLTF; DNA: TGTGCCAGCAGCTCACCCGGGAGGAGCAACGTCCTGACTTTC
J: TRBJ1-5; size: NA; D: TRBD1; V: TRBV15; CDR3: CATSRLPGTGFNQPQHF; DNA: TGTGCCACCAGCAGGCTACCCGGGACAGGGTTCAATCAGCCCCAGCATTTT
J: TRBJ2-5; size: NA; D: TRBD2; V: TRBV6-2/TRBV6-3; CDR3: CASSYGETSGSHQETQYF; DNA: TGTGCCAGCAGTTACGGCGAGACTAGCGGGAGCCACCAAGAGACCCAGTACTTC
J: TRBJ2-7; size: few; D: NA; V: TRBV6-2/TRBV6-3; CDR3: CASSYIGDEQYF; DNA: TGTGCCAGCAGTTACATCGGAGACGAGCAGTACTTC
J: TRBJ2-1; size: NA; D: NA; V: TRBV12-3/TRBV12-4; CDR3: CASRSGLREYNEQFF; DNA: TGTGCCAGCAGATCCGGGCTCCGGGAATACAATGAGCAGTTCTTC
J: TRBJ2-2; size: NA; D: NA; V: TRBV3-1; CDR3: CASSQERPGSGDTGELFF; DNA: TGTGCCAGCAGCCAAGAAAGGCCGGGGTCGGGGGACACCGGGGAGCTGTTTTTT
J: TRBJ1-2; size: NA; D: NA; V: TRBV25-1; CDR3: CASRSGVGYGYTF; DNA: TGTGCCAGCAGGTCCGGGGTAGGGTATGGCTACACCTTC
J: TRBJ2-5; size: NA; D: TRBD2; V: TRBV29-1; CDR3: CSVEGRERRETQYF; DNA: TGCAGCGTTGAAGGGCGGGAGAGGCGGGAGACCCAGTACTTC
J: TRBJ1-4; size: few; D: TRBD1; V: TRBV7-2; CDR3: CASSSQGAAEKLFF; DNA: TGTGCCAGCAGCTCTCAGGGGGCGGCGGAAAAACTGTTTTTT
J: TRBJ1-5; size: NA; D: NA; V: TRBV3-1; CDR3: CASSPRQTEPQHF; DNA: TGTGCCAGCAGCCCCCGGCAGACCGAGCCCCAGCATTTT
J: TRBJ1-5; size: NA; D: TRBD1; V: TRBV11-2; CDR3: CASSLKGTVTPYQPQHF; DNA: TGTGCCAGCAGCTTAAAGGGGACAGTCACCCCGTATCAGCCCCAGCATTTT
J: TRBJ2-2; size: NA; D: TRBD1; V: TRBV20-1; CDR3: CSAGGQGGTGELFF; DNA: TGCAGTGCTGGGGGACAGGGTGGGACCGGGGAGCTGTTTTTT
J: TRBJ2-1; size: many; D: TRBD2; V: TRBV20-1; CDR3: CSARVSGSYNEQFF; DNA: TGCAGTGCTAGAGTTAGCGGGAGCTACAATGAGCAGTTCTTC
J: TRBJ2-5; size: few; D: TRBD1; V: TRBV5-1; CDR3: CASSSGTGYLWETQYF; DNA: TGCGCCAGCAGCTCCGGGACAGGGTACTTATGGGAGACCCAGTACTTC
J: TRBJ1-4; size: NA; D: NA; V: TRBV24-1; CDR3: CATSDLSEKLFF; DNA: TGTGCCACCAGTGATTTGTCTGAAAAACTGTTTTTT
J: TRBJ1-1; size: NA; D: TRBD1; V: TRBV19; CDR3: CASRFPRQGDTEAFF; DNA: TGTGCCAGTAGGTTCCCGCGACAGGGTGACACTGAAGCTTTCTTT
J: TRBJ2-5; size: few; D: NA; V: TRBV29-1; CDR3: CSLRLDQETQYF; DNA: TGCAGCCTCCGACTGGACCAAGAGACCCAGTACTTC
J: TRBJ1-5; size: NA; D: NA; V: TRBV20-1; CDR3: CSARDEGHQPQHF; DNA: TGCAGTGCTAGAGATGAGGGGCATCAGCCCCAGCATTTT
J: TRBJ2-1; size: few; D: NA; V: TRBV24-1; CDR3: CATSVSGYNEQFF; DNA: TGTGCCACCAGTGTGTCAGGCTACAATGAGCAGTTCTTC
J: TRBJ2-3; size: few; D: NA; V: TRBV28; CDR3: CASSLVRDTQYF; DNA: TGTGCCAGCAGTTTAGTCAGGGATACGCAGTATTTT
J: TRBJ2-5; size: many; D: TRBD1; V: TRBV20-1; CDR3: CSARRGGEETQYF; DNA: TGCAGTGCTAGAAGAGGGGGCGAGGAGACCCAGTACTTC
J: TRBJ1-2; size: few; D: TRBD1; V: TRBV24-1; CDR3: CATSLSGQGASGYTF; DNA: TGTGCCACCAGCCTCTCGGGACAGGGGGCCTCTGGCTACACCTTC
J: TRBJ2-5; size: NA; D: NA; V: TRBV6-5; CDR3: CASSYSYQVETQYF; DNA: TGTGCCAGCAGTTACTCGTACCAGGTGGAGACCCAGTACTTC
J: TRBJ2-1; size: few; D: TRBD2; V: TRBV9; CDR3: CASSRKLAGPSYNEQFF; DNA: TGTGCCAGCAGCCGAAAGTTAGCGGGCCCCTCCTACAATGAGCAGTTCTTC
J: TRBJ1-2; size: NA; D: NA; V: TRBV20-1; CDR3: CSARVTDPDRFESFSLAAYYGYTF; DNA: TGCAGTGCTAGAGTCACCGACCCTGACAGATTCGAATCGTTTTCTCTAGCCGCCTACTATGGCTACACCTTC
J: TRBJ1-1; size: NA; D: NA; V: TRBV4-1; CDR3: CASSHTVGRRNTEAFF; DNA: TGCGCCAGCAGCCATACTGTGGGACGGAGAAACACTGAAGCTTTCTTT
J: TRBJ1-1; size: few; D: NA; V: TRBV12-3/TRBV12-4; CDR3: CASSARQKNTEAFF; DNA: TGTGCCAGCAGTGCACGACAGAAGAACACTGAAGCTTTCTTT
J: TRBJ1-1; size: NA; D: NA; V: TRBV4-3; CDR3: CASSQAGANTEAFF; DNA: TGCGCCAGCAGCCAAGCGGGAGCCAACACTGAAGCTTTCTTT
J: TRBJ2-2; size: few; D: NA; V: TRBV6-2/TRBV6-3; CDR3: CASSYSWFRHVSRDTGELFF; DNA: TGTGCCAGCAGTTACTCATGGTTTCGCCACGTTAGTCGAGACACCGGGGAGCTGTTTTTT
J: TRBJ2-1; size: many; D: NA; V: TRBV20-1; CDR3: CSADGPVDTYNEQFF; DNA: TGCAGTGCCGACGGACCGGTGGACACATACAATGAGCAGTTCTTC
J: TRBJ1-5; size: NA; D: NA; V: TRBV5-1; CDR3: CASSLEPTRAGGQPQHF; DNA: TGCGCCAGCAGCTTGGAACCCACAAGGGCCGGCGGTCAGCCCCAGCATTTT
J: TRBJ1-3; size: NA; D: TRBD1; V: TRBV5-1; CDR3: CASSLGQGDSGNTIYF; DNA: TGCGCCAGCAGCCTGGGTCAGGGGGACTCTGGAAACACCATATATTTT
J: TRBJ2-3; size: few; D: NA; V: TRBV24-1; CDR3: CATSEQGNTQYF; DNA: TGTGCCACCAGTGAACAGGGAAACACGCAGTATTTT
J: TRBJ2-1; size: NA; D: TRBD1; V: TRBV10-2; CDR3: CATWGTGVWNEQFF; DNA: TGCGCCACATGGGGGACAGGGGTGTGGAATGAGCAGTTCTTC
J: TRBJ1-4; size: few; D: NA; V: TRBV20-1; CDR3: CSASELQEKLFF; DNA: TGCAGTGCTAGCGAGCTGCAGGAAAAACTGTTTTTT
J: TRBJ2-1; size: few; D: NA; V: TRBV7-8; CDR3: CASSIIKRSYNEQFF; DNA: TGTGCCAGCAGCATAATCAAGCGCTCCTACAATGAGCAGTTCTTC
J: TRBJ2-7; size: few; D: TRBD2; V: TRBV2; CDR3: CAISPSGPTYEQYF; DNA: TGTGCCATCAGCCCTAGCGGGCCCACCTACGAGCAGTACTTC
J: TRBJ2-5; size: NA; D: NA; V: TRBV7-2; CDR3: CASSVQGTQETQYF; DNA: TGTGCCAGCAGCGTACAGGGAACCCAAGAGACCCAGTACTTC